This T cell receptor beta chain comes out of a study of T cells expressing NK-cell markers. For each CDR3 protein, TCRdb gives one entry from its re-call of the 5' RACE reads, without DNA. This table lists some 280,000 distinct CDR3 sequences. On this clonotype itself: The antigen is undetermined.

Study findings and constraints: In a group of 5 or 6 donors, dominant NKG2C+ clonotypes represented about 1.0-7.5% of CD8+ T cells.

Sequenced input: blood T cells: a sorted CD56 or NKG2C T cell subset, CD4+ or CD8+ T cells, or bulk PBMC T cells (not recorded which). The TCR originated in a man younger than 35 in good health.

The CDR3 here is CASSSPGLADPGEQYF. The chain uses TRBV12-3 or TRBV12-4 and TRBJ2-7; the TCRdb call, TRBD2, lacks DNA for checking. This CDR3 is 16 amino acids long.